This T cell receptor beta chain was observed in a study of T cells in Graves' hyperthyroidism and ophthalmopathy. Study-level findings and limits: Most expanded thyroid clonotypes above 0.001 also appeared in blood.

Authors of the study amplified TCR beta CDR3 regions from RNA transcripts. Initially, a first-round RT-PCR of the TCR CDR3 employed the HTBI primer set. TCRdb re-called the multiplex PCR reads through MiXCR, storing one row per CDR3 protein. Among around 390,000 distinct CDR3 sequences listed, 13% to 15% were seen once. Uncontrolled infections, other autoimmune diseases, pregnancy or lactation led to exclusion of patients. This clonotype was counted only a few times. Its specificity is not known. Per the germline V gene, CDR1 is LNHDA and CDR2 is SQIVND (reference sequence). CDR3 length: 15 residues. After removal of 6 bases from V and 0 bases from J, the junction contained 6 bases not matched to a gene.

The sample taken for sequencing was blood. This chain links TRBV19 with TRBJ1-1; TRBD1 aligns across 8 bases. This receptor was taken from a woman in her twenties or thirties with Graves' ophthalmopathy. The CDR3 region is CASRDRGSLNTEAFF. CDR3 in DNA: TGTGCCAGTAGAGACAGGGGCTCTTTGAACACTGAAGCTTTCTTT.